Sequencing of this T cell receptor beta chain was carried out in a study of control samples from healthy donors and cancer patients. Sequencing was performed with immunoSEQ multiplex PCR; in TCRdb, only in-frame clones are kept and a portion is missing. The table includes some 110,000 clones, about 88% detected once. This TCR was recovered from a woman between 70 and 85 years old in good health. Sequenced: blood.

CDR3 protein: CASSDSSGSTQYF. Written as DNA, the CDR3 is TGTGCCAGCAGTGACTCCAGCGGGAGTACCCAGTACTTC. This sequence joins TRBV6-4 and TRBJ2-5; the match to TRBD2 covers 8 bases. The CDR3 loop spans 13 amino acids. The ends lost 0 bases at V and 8 bases at J; junction bases unmatched: 2. Germline CDR1 is MRHNA and CDR2 is SNTAGT.